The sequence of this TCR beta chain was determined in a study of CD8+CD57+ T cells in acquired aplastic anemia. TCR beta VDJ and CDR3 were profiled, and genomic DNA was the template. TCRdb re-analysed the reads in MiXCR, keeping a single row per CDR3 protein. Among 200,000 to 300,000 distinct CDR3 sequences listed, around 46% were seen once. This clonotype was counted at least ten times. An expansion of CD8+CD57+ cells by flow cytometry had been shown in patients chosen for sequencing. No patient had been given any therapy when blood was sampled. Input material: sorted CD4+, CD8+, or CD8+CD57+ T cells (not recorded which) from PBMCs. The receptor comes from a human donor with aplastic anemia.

CDR3 sequence: CASSPGTSVAQYF. In DNA, the CDR3 is TGTGCCAGCAGCCCCGGGACTAGCGTAGCCCAGTACTTC. The V gene is TRBV7-9, the J gene TRBJ2-5, with 10 bases fitting TRBD2. Germline lookup yields CDR1 SEHNR and CDR2 FQNEAQ (reference sequence). CDR3 size: 13 residues. V lost 5 bases and J lost 9; bases outside the gene matches: 6.